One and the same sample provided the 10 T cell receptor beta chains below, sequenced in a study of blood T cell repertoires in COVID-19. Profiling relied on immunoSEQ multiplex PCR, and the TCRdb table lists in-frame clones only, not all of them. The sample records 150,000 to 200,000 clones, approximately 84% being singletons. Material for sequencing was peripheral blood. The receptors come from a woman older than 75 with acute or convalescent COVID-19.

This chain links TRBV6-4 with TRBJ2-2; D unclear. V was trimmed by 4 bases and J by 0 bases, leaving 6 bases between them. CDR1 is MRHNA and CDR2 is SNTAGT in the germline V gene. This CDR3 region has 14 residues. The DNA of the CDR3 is TGTGCCAGCAGTGTCAGGTCGAACACCGGGGAGCTGTTTTTT. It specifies CASSVRSNTGELFF.

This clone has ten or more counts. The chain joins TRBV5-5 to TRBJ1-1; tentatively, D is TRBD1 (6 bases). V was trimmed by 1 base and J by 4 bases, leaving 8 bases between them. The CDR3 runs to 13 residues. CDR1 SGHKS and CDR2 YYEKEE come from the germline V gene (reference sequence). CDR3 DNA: TGTGCCAGCAGCTTGTTGGGGGCCACTGAAGCTTTCTTT. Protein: CASSLLGATEAFF.

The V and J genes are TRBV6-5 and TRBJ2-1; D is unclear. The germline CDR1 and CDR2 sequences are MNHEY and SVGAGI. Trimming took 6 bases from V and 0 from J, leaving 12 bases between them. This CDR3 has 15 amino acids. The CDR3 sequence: CASRLQSSSYNEQFF. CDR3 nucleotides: TGTGCCAGCAGATTACAGTCAAGCTCCTACAATGAGCAGTTCTTC.

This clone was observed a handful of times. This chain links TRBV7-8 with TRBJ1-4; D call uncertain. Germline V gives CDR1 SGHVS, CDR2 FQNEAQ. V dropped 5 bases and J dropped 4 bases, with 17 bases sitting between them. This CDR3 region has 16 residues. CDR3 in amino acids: CASSPQGWAFNEKLFF. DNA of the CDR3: TGTGCCAGCAGCCCACAAGGTTGGGCTTTTAATGAAAAACTGTTTTTT.

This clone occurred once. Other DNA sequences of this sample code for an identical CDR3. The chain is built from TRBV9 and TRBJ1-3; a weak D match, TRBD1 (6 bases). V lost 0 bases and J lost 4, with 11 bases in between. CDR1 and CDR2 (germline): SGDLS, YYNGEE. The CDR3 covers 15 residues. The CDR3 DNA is TGTGCCAGCAGCGTAGTAGGGGGATCGGGAAACACCATATATTTT. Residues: CASSVVGGSGNTIYF.

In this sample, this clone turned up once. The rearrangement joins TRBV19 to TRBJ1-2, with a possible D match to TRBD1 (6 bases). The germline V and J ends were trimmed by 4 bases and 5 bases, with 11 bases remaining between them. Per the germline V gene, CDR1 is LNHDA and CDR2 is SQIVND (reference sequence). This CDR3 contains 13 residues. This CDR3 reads CASSRGHLYGYTF. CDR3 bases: TGTGCCAGTAGTAGGGGACACTTATATGGCTACACCTTC.

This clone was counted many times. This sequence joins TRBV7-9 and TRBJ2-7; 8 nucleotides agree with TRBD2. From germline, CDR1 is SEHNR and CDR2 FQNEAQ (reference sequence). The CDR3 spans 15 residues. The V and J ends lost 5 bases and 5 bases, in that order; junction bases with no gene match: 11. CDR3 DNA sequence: TGTGCCAGCAGCCGGAGCTCAGCGGGAGTAGACGAGCAGTACTTC. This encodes CASSRSSAGVDEQYF.

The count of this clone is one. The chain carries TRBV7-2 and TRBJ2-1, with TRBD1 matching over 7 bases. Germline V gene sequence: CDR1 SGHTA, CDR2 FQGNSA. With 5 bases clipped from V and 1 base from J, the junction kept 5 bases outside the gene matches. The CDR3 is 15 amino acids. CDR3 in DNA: TGTGCCAGCAGCCCTAGACAGGGTTCCTACAATGAGCAGTTCTTC. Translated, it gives CASSPRQGSYNEQFF.

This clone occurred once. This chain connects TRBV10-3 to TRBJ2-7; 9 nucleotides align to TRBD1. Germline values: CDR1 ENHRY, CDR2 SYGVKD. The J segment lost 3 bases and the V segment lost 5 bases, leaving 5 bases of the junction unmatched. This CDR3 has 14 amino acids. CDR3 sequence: CAISQWDRVYEQYF. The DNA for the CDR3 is TGTGCCATCAGTCAATGGGACAGGGTCTACGAGCAGTACTTC.

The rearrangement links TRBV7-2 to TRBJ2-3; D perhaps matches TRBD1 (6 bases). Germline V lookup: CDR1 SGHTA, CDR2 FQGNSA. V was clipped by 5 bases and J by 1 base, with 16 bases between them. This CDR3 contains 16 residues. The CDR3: CASSKLRGPGTDTQYF. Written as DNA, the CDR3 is TGTGCCAGCAGCAAACTCAGGGGCCCAGGCACAGATACGCAGTATTTT. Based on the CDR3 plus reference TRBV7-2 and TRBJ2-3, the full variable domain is GAGVSQSPSNKVTEKGKDVELRCDPISGHTALYWYRQSLGQGLEFLIYFQGNSAPDKSGLPSDRFSAERTGGSVSTLTIQRTQQEDSAVYLCASSKLRGPGTDTQYFGPGTRLTVL.